The rows below give T cell receptor beta chains drawn from one sample of a study of cytomegalovirus exposure and HLA in healthy donors. Only in-frame clones appear in the TCRdb table, and some are missing; sequencing was by immunoSEQ multiplex PCR. The table has about 140,000 clones, 80% to 90% seen once. Sequencing was done on a sample of PBMCs. These receptors were obtained from a young man in good health and CMV-seropositive. Both conserved end residues are part of each CDR3. The D gene is left open where the match is weak. Size values are once, few and many counts, or a class for expanded clones, and some rows have none.

CDR3 protein | CDR3 DNA | J gene | clone size | V gene | D gene
CASSSRFDSSGNTIYF | TGTGCCAGCAGTTCCCGTTTCGATAGCTCTGGAAACACCATATATTTT | TRBJ1-3 | . | TRBV6-5 | .
CASSPPGQALYGYTF | TGTGCCAGCAGCCCTCCGGGACAGGCTTTATATGGCTACACCTTC | TRBJ1-2 | . | TRBV9 | TRBD1
CASSVGLAGHNEQFF | TGTGCCAGCAGCGTAGGACTAGCGGGTCACAATGAGCAGTTCTTC | TRBJ2-1 | . | TRBV9 | TRBD2
CASSLIGEGTQYF | TGCGCCAGCAGCTTGATCGGGGAGGGTACGCAGTATTTT | TRBJ2-3 | . | TRBV5-1 | TRBD2
CASSPSSYTDTQYF | TGTGCCAGCTCACCAAGTAGCTACACAGATACGCAGTATTTT | TRBJ2-3 | . | TRBV18 | .
CASSLSKGVLTDTQYF | TGTGCCAGCAGTTTATCGAAAGGGGTCCTCACAGATACGCAGTATTTT | TRBJ2-3 | . | TRBV27 | .
CAYKSGVGNQPQHF | TGTGCCTACAAATCCGGAGTCGGCAATCAGCCCCAGCATTTT | TRBJ1-5 | . | TRBV5-4 | .
CASSQERGGAVNEQFF | TGTGCCAGCAGCCAAGAACGCGGGGGGGCCGTCAATGAGCAGTTCTTC | TRBJ2-1 | . | TRBV4-2 | TRBD2
CASSLTWGPSYEQYF | TGCGCCAGCAGCTTGACTTGGGGCCCCTCCTACGAGCAGTACTTC | TRBJ2-7 | . | TRBV5-1 | .
CASSLAGLAGDEQFF | TGTGCCAGCAGCTTGGCGGGACTAGCGGGAGATGAGCAGTTCTTC | TRBJ2-1 | . | TRBV5-6 | TRBD2
CASSRNNEQFF | TGTGCCAGCAGTCGTAACAATGAGCAGTTCTTC | TRBJ2-1 | . | TRBV5-5 | .
CASSQVPTSGGGSDTQYF | TGCGCCAGCAGCCAAGTACCGACTAGCGGGGGGGGTTCAGATACGCAGTATTTT | TRBJ2-3 | . | TRBV4-1 | TRBD2
CASSLQGATNEKLFF | TGCGCCAGCAGCTTACAGGGGGCAACTAATGAAAAACTGTTTTTT | TRBJ1-4 | . | TRBV5-1 | TRBD1
CASSEFGTGVYYGYTF | TGTGCCAGCAGTGAATTTGGGACAGGGGTCTACTATGGCTACACCTTC | TRBJ1-2 | . | TRBV25-1 | TRBD1
CASSLYGVEQYF | TGTGCCAGCAGCTTGTACGGGGTAGAGCAGTACTTC | TRBJ2-7 | . | TRBV5-4 | .
CASSWRDSLSNEKLFF | TGCGCCAGCAGCTGGCGGGACAGCTTGAGTAATGAAAAACTGTTTTTT | TRBJ1-4 | . | TRBV5-1 | TRBD1
CASSLDIRDRVNTEAFF | TGTGCCAGCAGCTTGGATATCCGGGACAGGGTGAACACTGAAGCTTTCTTT | TRBJ1-1 | . | TRBV5-4 | TRBD1
CASSYFPEDRGETQYF | TGTGCCAGCAGTTACTTTCCTGAGGACAGGGGAGAGACCCAGTACTTC | TRBJ2-5 | . | TRBV6-5 | TRBD1
CAWSVRGRSNEKLFF | TGTGCCTGGAGTGTAAGAGGGCGTAGTAATGAAAAACTGTTTTTT | TRBJ1-4 | . | TRBV30 | .
CASSLTGSHLEQYF | TGCGCCAGCAGCTTGACAGGGAGTCACCTCGAGCAGTACTTC | TRBJ2-7 | . | TRBV5-1 | .
CSVRQSNQPQHF | TGCAGCGTTAGACAGAGTAATCAGCCCCAGCATTTT | TRBJ1-5 | . | TRBV29-1 | .
CSVVGLLSSYNEQFF | TGCAGCGTTGTCGGACTACTGAGCTCCTACAATGAGCAGTTCTTC | TRBJ2-1 | once | TRBV29-1 | .
CASSAGDTGELFF | TGTGCCAGCAGTGCGGGGGACACCGGGGAGCTGTTTTTT | TRBJ2-2 | many | TRBV6-4 | .
CASSSGTGEGYTF | TGTGCCAGCAGTTCCGGGACAGGTGAGGGCTACACCTTC | TRBJ1-2 | few | TRBV28 | TRBD1
CASYLRQGARLAGGREETQYF | TGTGCCAGCTACCTCAGACAGGGGGCGCGACTAGCGGGAGGGAGGGAGGAGACCCAGTACTTC | TRBJ2-5 | . | TRBV2 | TRBD2
CASSLAAGSNQPQHF | TGTGCCAGCAGTCTGGCCGCGGGTAGCAATCAGCCCCAGCATTTT | TRBJ1-5 | . | TRBV28 | .
CASSEPPGPQHF | TGTGCCAGCAGTGAACCCCCAGGGCCCCAGCATTTT | TRBJ1-5 | . | TRBV6-1 | .
CAWSAPGQGLSYEQYF | TGTGCCTGGAGTGCACCGGGACAGGGTTTGTCCTACGAGCAGTACTTC | TRBJ2-7 | . | TRBV30 | TRBD1
CASSVQGSSSYEQYF | TGTGCCAGCAGCGTACAGGGGTCAAGCTCCTACGAGCAGTACTTC | TRBJ2-7 | . | TRBV9 | .
CAWSPPPEGNSPLHF | TGTGCCTGGAGTCCCCCGCCGGAGGGGAATTCACCCCTCCACTTT | TRBJ1-6 | . | TRBV30 | .
CSAGQGAGNTIYF | TGCAGCGCCGGACAGGGGGCTGGAAACACCATATATTTT | TRBJ1-3 | . | TRBV29-1 | TRBD1
CASSSGTAVRQYF | TGTGCCAGCAGCTCCGGGACAGCCGTTAGGCAGTACTTC | TRBJ2-7 | . | TRBV6-6 | TRBD1
CATSRRDTNYGYTF | TGTGCCACCAGCAGACGGGACACTAACTATGGCTACACCTTC | TRBJ1-2 | . | TRBV15 | .
CASSVGLVNEQFF | TGTGCCAGCAGCGTAGGACTAGTCAATGAGCAGTTCTTC | TRBJ2-1 | . | TRBV9 | .
CASRITSGGRDEQYF | TGCGCCAGCAGAATTACTTCGGGGGGCCGGGACGAGCAGTACTTC | TRBJ2-7 | . | TRBV10-2 | .
CAWSRTSAYNEQFF | TGTGCCTGGAGTAGGACTAGCGCCTACAATGAGCAGTTCTTC | TRBJ2-1 | . | TRBV30 | TRBD2
CAISDQPGTEAFF | TGTGCCATCAGTGATCAGCCGGGCACTGAAGCTTTCTTT | TRBJ1-1 | few | TRBV10-3 | .
CASSYSGTGTYEQYF | TGTGCCAGCAGTTACTCCGGGACAGGGACATACGAGCAGTACTTC | TRBJ2-7 | . | TRBV6-5 | TRBD1
CASSLRRDGTGGAEAFF | TGTGCCAGCAGCTTGAGACGGGACGGGACAGGTGGGGCTGAAGCTTTCTTT | TRBJ1-1 | . | TRBV5-4 | TRBD1
CASKEGITAEQYF | TGTGCCAGTAAAGAGGGTATAACGGCCGAGCAGTACTTC | TRBJ2-7 | . | TRBV19 | .